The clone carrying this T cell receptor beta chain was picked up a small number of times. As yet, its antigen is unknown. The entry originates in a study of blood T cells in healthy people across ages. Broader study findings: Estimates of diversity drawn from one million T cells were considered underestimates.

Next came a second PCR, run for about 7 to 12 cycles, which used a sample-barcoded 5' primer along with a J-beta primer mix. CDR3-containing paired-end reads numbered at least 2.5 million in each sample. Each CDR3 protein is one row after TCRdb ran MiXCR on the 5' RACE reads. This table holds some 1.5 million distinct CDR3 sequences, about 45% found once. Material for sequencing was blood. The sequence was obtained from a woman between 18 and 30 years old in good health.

The CDR3: CASSQRQGAISIYEQYF. The CDR3 coding sequence is TGTGCCAGCAGTCAGAGACAGGGGGCGATTTCGATTTACGAGCAGTACTTC. V is TRBV12-3 or TRBV12-4 and J is TRBJ2-7; TRBD1 matches at 10 bases. This CDR3 contains 17 residues. The V gene end was trimmed by 5 bases and the J gene end by 4 bases; junction bases not matched to a gene: 14.